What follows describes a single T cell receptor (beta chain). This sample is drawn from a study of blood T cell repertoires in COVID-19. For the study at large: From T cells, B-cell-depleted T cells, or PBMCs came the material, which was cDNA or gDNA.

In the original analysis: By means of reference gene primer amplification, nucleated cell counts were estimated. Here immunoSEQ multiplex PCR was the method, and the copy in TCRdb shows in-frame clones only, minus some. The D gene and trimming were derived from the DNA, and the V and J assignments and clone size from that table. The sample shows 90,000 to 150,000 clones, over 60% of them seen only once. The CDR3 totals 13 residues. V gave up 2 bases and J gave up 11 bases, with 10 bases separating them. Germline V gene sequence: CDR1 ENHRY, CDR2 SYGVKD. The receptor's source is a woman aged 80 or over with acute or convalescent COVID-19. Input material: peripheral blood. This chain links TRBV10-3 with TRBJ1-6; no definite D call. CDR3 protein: CAISEAMAAPLHF. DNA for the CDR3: TGTGCCATCAGTGAGGCAATGGCTGCACCCCTCCACTTT.